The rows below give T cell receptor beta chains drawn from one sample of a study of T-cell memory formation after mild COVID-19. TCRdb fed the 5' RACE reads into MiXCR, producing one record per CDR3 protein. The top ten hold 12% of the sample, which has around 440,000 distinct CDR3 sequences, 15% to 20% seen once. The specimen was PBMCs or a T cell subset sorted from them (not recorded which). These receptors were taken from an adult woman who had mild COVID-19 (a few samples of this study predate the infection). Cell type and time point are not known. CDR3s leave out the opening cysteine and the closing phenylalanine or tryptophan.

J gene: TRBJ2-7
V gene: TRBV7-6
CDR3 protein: ASSPSGKAYEQY

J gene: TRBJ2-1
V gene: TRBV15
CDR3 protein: ATSSLLRESYNEQF

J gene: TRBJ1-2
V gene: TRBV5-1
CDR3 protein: ASLRDRSSASGYT

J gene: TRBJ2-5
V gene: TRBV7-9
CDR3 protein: ASSFYRQPQETQY

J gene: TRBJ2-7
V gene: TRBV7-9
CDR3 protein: ASSPSGSGGDEQY

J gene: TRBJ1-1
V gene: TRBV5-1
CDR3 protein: ASSFREATEAF

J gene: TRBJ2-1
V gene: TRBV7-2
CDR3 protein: ASSTRGKRASPDEQF

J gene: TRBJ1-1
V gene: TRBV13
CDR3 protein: ASTPGGPGWGNTEAF

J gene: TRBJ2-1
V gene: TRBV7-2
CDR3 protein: ASSLDTASSYNEQF

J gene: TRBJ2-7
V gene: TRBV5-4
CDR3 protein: ASSHPGQGYHEQY

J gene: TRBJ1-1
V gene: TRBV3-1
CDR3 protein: ASSQEGGKTEAF

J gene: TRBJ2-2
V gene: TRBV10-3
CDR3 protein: AITAGVYTGELF

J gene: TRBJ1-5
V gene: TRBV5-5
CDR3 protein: ASSPRGLGGNQPQH

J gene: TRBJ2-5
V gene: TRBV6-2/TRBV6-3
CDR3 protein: ASSASGGPPQETQY

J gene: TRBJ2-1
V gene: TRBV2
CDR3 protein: ASARQSYNEQF

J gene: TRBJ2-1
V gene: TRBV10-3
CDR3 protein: AISEGSGNEQF

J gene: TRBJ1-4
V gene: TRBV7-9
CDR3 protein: ASSQGAGGEKLF

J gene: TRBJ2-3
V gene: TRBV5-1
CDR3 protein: ASSGGGVGDTQY

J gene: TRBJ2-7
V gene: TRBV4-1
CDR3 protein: ASSPSQGQGYEQY

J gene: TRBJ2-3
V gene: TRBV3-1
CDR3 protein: ASSRQTTDTQY